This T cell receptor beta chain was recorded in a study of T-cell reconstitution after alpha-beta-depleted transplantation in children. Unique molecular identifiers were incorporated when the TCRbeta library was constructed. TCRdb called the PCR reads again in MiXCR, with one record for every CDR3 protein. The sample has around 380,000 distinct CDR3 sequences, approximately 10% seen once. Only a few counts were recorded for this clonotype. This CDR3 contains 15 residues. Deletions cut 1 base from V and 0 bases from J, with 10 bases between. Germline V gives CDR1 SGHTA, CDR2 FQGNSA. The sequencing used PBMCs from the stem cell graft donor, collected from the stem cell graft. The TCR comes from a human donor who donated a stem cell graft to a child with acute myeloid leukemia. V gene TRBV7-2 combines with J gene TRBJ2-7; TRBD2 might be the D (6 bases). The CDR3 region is CASSLGGKSSYEQYV. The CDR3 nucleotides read TGTGCCAGCAGCTTAGGCGGGAAGAGCTCCTACGAGCAGTACGTC.